This T cell receptor (beta chain) was identified in a study of PD-1 blockade in classical Hodgkin lymphoma. Relapse was seen in all patients after autologous stem cell transplantation, and brentuximab vedotin exposure was variable. Negative magnetic selection isolated CD4+ T cells from thawed PBMCs. Sequencing used immunoSEQ multiplex PCR; TCRdb keeps in-frame clones, though not all of them. This table has tens of thousands of clones, approximately 85% appearing once. The germline V and J ends were trimmed by 0 bases and 3 bases, with 16 bases remaining between them. Germline V lookup: CDR1 SNHLY, CDR2 FYNNEI. CDR3 length: 17 amino acids.

Sequenced here: CD4+ T cells from blood, sampled at baseline. V gene TRBV2 combines with J gene TRBJ2-3; maybe TRBD2 (5 bases). This clonotype originated in a human donor with classical Hodgkin lymphoma. The CDR3 loop is CASSEALREGPTDTQYF. Here the CDR3 DNA reads TGTGCCAGCAGTGAAGCGCTTCGGGAAGGGCCGACAGATACGCAGTATTTT. Full variable domain (rest looked up from reference TRBV2 and TRBJ2-3): EPEVTQTPSHQVTQMGQEVILRCVPISNHLYFYWYRQILGQKVEFLVSFYNNEISEKSEIFDDQFSVERPDGSNFTLKIRSTKLEDSAMYFCASSEALREGPTDTQYFGPGTRLTVL.